Listed below are T cell receptor beta chains from one sample, sequenced in a study of cytomegalovirus exposure and HLA in healthy donors. Sequencing was performed with immunoSEQ multiplex PCR; in TCRdb, only in-frame clones are kept and a portion is missing. This sample has 90,000 to 150,000 clones; 75% to 80% occur once, and the top ten carry 10% to 15%. Sequencing input: PBMCs. Source of these receptors: a woman aged 40 to 50 in good health and CMV-seropositive. The CDR3 runs from the conserved cysteine through the conserved F or W. The order of the fields is J gene, D gene, clone size, V gene, CDR3 protein, CDR3 DNA. A D gene is named only where the DNA matches it firmly. A row's size may be missing; if present it is once, few, many or a size class.

TRBJ1-6,NA,NA,TRBV30,CAFRVSYNSPLHF,TGTGCCTTCCGGGTTTCCTATAATTCACCCCTCCACTTT
TRBJ1-5,NA,NA,TRBV18,CASSPQLADSYGPQHF,TGTGCCAGCTCACCACAATTGGCTGACTCCTATGGGCCCCAGCATTTT
TRBJ2-3,TRBD2,NA,TRBV5-4,CASSPGLAGGTDTQYF,TGTGCCAGCAGCCCAGGACTAGCGGGGGGCACAGATACGCAGTATTTT
TRBJ2-5,NA,NA,TRBV5-1,CASSSGQQETQYF,TGCGCCAGCAGCTCCGGACAGCAAGAGACCCAGTACTTC
TRBJ2-7,TRBD2,few,TRBV19,CASSMTSGGPPYEQYF,TGTGCCAGTAGTATGACTAGCGGGGGACCTCCCTACGAGCAGTACTTC
TRBJ2-1,TRBD2,NA,TRBV27,CASSARLAGGGEQFF,TGTGCCAGCAGCGCCCGGCTAGCGGGGGGAGGGGAGCAGTTCTTC
TRBJ2-5,TRBD2,NA,TRBV29-1,CSVLTGGAGETQYF,TGCAGCGTTCTCACCGGGGGGGCGGGGGAGACCCAGTACTTC
TRBJ2-5,TRBD1,NA,TRBV5-1,CASSLGTGVGETQYF,TGCGCCAGCAGCTTGGGGACAGGGGTTGGGGAGACCCAGTACTTC
TRBJ1-5,TRBD1,many,TRBV5-5,CASSLAGQGQPQHF,TGTGCCAGCAGCTTGGCCGGACAGGGTCAGCCCCAGCATTTT
TRBJ1-5,NA,few,TRBV6-1,CASSELGAPVGFF,TGTGCCAGCAGTGAATTAGGGGCCCCGGTAGGATTTTTT
TRBJ1-5,NA,few,TRBV6-1,CASNGGLDQPQHF,TGTGCCAGCAACGGAGGGTTAGACCAGCCCCAGCATTTT
TRBJ2-7,NA,NA,TRBV11-1,CASSRGPNSYEQYF,TGTGCCAGCAGCAGGGGTCCCAACTCCTACGAGCAGTACTTC
TRBJ1-4,NA,NA,TRBV6-5,CASSSYVATNEKLFF,TGTGCCAGCAGTTCCTATGTAGCAACTAATGAAAAACTGTTTTTT
TRBJ2-5,NA,NA,TRBV30,CAWSQGLQETQYF,TGTGCCTGGAGTCAGGGTCTGCAAGAGACCCAGTACTTC
TRBJ2-3,NA,NA,TRBV9,CASSLTGLWDTQYF,TGTGCCAGCAGCCTTACAGGGCTTTGGGATACGCAGTATTTT
TRBJ2-3,NA,NA,TRBV25-1,CASSEYLGDTDTQYF,TGTGCCAGCAGTGAATATTTGGGAGACACAGATACGCAGTATTTT
TRBJ1-4,NA,few,TRBV6-6,CASTLQGVDEKLFF,TGTGCCAGCACCCTCCAAGGGGTGGATGAAAAACTGTTTTTT
TRBJ1-6,NA,NA,TRBV7-2,CASSRTANSPLHF,TGTGCCAGCAGCAGAACAGCTAATTCACCCCTCCACTTT
TRBJ2-2,NA,NA,TRBV6-5,CASTEGLGSTGELFF,TGTGCCAGCACCGAGGGTCTGGGCTCCACCGGGGAGCTGTTTTTT
TRBJ1-2,NA,NA,TRBV12-5,CASGVGEVRHGYTF,TGTGCTAGTGGTGTGGGGGAGGTTCGTCATGGCTACACCTTC
TRBJ1-1,TRBD1,NA,TRBV2,CASSKGQGDTEAFF,TGTGCCAGCAGTAAGGGGCAGGGGGACACTGAAGCTTTCTTT
TRBJ1-2,NA,NA,TRBV13,CASSQGGVDGYTF,TGTGCCAGCAGCCAAGGGGGGGTGGATGGCTACACCTTC
TRBJ2-7,NA,NA,TRBV15,CATSRDRGYEQYF,TGTGCCACCAGCAGAGATCGGGGCTACGAGCAGTACTTC
TRBJ1-5,NA,few,TRBV2,CASSFDRLNQPQHF,TGTGCCAGCAGTTTTGACAGGCTAAATCAGCCCCAGCATTTT
TRBJ1-4,NA,NA,TRBV7-2,CASSPPQGLSTNEKLFF,TGTGCCAGCAGCCCGCCCCAGGGGCTCTCAACTAATGAAAAACTGTTTTTT
TRBJ1-5,TRBD1,NA,TRBV30,CAWSRQGQQPQHF,TGTGCCTGGAGTAGACAGGGTCAGCAGCCCCAGCATTTT
TRBJ2-7,NA,NA,TRBV4-1,CASSHPFGEQYF,TGCGCCAGCAGCCACCCTTTCGGCGAGCAGTACTTC
TRBJ1-1,NA,few,TRBV9,CASSVGPNTEAFF,TGTGCCAGCAGCGTAGGGCCGAACACTGAAGCTTTCTTT
TRBJ1-5,TRBD1,NA,TRBV14,CASSQDLGQEIMGNQPQHF,TGTGCCAGCAGCCAAGATTTGGGACAGGAAATTATGGGGAATCAGCCCCAGCATTTT
TRBJ2-4,NA,NA,TRBV11-2,CASSLMGGKNIQYF,TGTGCCAGCAGCTTGATGGGGGGCAAAAACATTCAGTACTTC
TRBJ2-3,TRBD2,NA,TRBV2,CASRLRRGGTDTQYF,TGTGCCAGCAGATTAAGGCGGGGGGGCACAGATACGCAGTATTTT
TRBJ2-2,NA,NA,TRBV7-9,CASSLDGVNTGELFF,TGTGCCAGCAGCTTAGACGGGGTGAACACCGGGGAGCTGTTTTTT
TRBJ1-2,TRBD1,NA,TRBV7-6,CASSQGEYQGAIGGYTF,TGTGCCAGCAGCCAGGGGGAATACCAGGGGGCTATAGGGGGCTACACCTTC
TRBJ1-3,NA,NA,TRBV5-1,CASASLDPSGNTIYF,TGCGCCAGCGCATCCCTAGATCCCTCTGGAAACACCATATATTTT
TRBJ1-1,TRBD1,NA,TRBV7-9,CASSPGQVWHTEAFF,TGTGCCAGCAGCCCCGGACAGGTCTGGCACACTGAAGCTTTCTTT
TRBJ2-7,NA,NA,TRBV5-6,CASSFFNEQYF,TGTGCCAGCAGCTTTTTCAACGAGCAGTACTTC
TRBJ2-1,NA,NA,TRBV5-4,CASSLDSSYNEQFF,TGTGCCAGCAGCTTGGACAGCTCCTACAATGAGCAGTTCTTC
TRBJ2-3,TRBD1,NA,TRBV19,CASSSGQGREDTQYF,TGTGCCAGTAGTTCGGGACAGGGAAGGGAAGATACGCAGTATTTT